Shown below are 23 T cell receptor beta chains from a single sample sequenced in a study of cytotoxic CD8 clonotypes in ibrutinib-treated CLL. Sequencing was performed with immunoSEQ multiplex PCR; in TCRdb, only in-frame clones are kept and a portion is missing. The sample shows tens of thousands of clones, more than 70% of them seen only once. The sample consisted of PBMCs, taken before ibrutinib treatment. These receptors originate from a human donor with chronic lymphocytic leukemia.

This clone was found once. This chain links TRBV7-3 with TRBJ2-2; 10 bases agree with TRBD2. The CDR3 length is 17 residues. In germline, CDR1 is SGHTA, CDR2 FQGTGA. J was trimmed by 5 bases and V by 0 bases; bases with no gene match: 6. The CDR3: CASSLTSGSGRTGELFF. The CDR3 nucleotides read TGTGCCAGCAGCTTAACGTCGGGTAGCGGGAGGACCGGGGAGCTGTTTTTT.

The rearrangement uses TRBV5-6 and TRBJ2-3; TRBD1 matches at 10 bases. The germline gives CDR1 SGHDT, CDR2 YYEEEE. Unmatched junction bases numbered 5, after V lost 4 bases and J lost 6 bases. The CDR3 runs to 14 residues. The CDR3 nucleotides are TGTGCCAGCAGCAGCGGACAGGGGGTGGATACGCAGTATTTT. It encodes CASSSGQGVDTQYF.

The chain couples TRBV28 to TRBJ1-1; 10 bases match TRBD1. The CDR3 contains 15 residues. CDR1 is MDHEN and CDR2 is SYDVKM in the germline V gene. V shed 6 bases and J 5 bases; nucleotides not matched to a gene: 9. The CDR3 sequence is CASRKTGGRGTEAFF. CDR3 in DNA: TGTGCCAGCAGGAAGACAGGGGGCCGGGGGACTGAAGCTTTCTTT.

The rearrangement links TRBV6-1 to TRBJ2-1, with D possibly called TRBD1 or TRBD2 (5 bases each). The CDR3 length is 16 residues. The ends were cut back, 3 bases at V and 3 bases at J, with 15 bases in the middle. CDR1 MNHNS and CDR2 SASEGT come from the germline V gene. The CDR3 reads CASSDVRQTIYNEQFF. The DNA of the CDR3 is TGTGCCAGCAGTGATGTCCGACAGACTATCTACAATGAGCAGTTCTTC.

This chain joins TRBV19 and TRBJ2-7; perhaps D is TRBD1 or TRBD2 (5 bases each). The CDR3 runs to 15 residues. V lost 8 bases to trimming and J lost 2 bases, with 19 bases between them. The germline V gene encodes CDR1 LNHDA and CDR2 SQIVND (reference sequence). The CDR3 here is CASLPTGTGTYEQYF. The CDR3 DNA sequence: TGTGCCAGTCTTCCAACCGGGACGGGAACCTACGAGCAGTACTTC.

The V call is TRBV27, the J call TRBJ2-7; no firm D call. This CDR3 spans 15 amino acids. Germline CDR1 MNHEY, CDR2 SMNVEV (reference sequence). The V gene lost 2 bases and the J gene lost 6 bases, with 17 bases spanning the gap. Here the CDR3 DNA reads TGTGCCAGCAGTTTAGGAAGGGCTAGAGCAGGCGAGCAGTACTTC. Translating gives CASSLGRARAGEQYF.

This clone was seen only once. The rearrangement links TRBV5-4 to TRBJ1-1; D not resolved. Germline V gene lookup returns CDR1 SGHNT and CDR2 YYREEE (reference sequence). V gave up 4 bases and J gave up 2 bases, with 12 bases separating them. The CDR3 has 14 amino acids. The CDR3 spells CASSRGPLNTEAFF. In DNA, the CDR3 is TGTGCCAGCAGCCGAGGGCCATTAAACACTGAAGCTTTCTTT.

This clone appeared a single time. This chain connects TRBV25-1 to TRBJ2-1, with 7 bases identical to TRBD2. V shed 2 bases and J 5 bases; nucleotides not matched to a gene: 3. The CDR3 totals 14 residues. Germline V gives CDR1 MGHDK, CDR2 SYGVNS. For the CDR3, the DNA is TGTGCCAGCAGTGAACCTAGCGGAAACAATGAGCAGTTCTTC. As protein: CASSEPSGNNEQFF.

This chain uses TRBV18 with TRBJ2-3; 8 bases fit TRBD2. Germline V gene lookup returns CDR1 KGHSH and CDR2 LQKENI. V was pared by 3 bases and J by 1 base, with 6 bases of the junction left unmatched. The CDR3 has 16 amino acids. Here the CDR3 DNA reads TGTGCCAGCTCACCCCGTCTAGCGGGCGGCACAGATACGCAGTATTTT. Amino acids: CASSPRLAGGTDTQYF.

The rearrangement links TRBV27 to TRBJ2-7; D is undetermined. Trimming took 5 bases from V and 3 from J, leaving 23 bases between them. Germline V gene sequence: CDR1 MNHEY, CDR2 SMNVEV (reference sequence). CDR3 size: 17 residues. The CDR3 here is CASSPPRGSERYYEQYF. CDR3 bases: TGTGCCAGCAGTCCCCCACGAGGATCCGAGAGATACTACGAGCAGTACTTC.

This clone was seen once. The gene calls are TRBV14 and TRBJ2-5; D is undetermined. There are 15 residues in the CDR3. Germline CDR1 SGHDN, CDR2 FVKESK. Between the trimmed V and J ends, which lost 4 bases and 5 bases, there was a span of 17 bases. CDR3 bases: TGTGCCAGCAGCCCAAGAGAAGCGAGCGTGGAGACCCAGTACTTC. Residues: CASSPREASVETQYF. Variable domain in full (rest from reference TRBV14 and TRBJ2-5): EAGVTQFPSHSVIEKGQTVTLRCDPISGHDNLYWYRRVMGKEIKFLLHFVKESKQDESGMPNNRFLAERTGGTYSTLKVQPAELEDSGVYFCASSPREASVETQYFGPGTRLLVL.

This clone has only a few counts. This chain links TRBV30 with TRBJ2-2, with 7 positions matching TRBD2. The CDR3 totals 14 residues. J lost 2 bases, V lost 5 bases, and 5 bases had no gene match. Germline V gene data show CDR1 as GTSNPN and CDR2 as SVGIG (reference sequence). The CDR3 sequence is CAWAGRGNTGELFF. The DNA for the CDR3 is TGTGCCTGGGCGGGGAGGGGAAACACCGGGGAGCTGTTTTTT.

The V call is TRBV10-3, the J call TRBJ1-2, with 8 bases that match TRBD1. With V trimmed by 0 bases and J by 6 bases, 12 bases remained unmatched. The CDR3 consists of 17 residues. In germline, CDR1 is ENHRY, CDR2 SYGVKD. The CDR3 DNA reads TGTGCCATCAGTGAGTCGAGCGGAAGGACAGGGAGAGATGGCTACACCTTC. Translated: CAISESSGRTGRDGYTF.

This chain links TRBV21-1 with TRBJ2-5; no DNA check was done on the table's D call, TRBD2. TRBV21-1 is annotated as a pseudogene. The CDR3 runs to 10 residues. This CDR3 reads CASPGGSQYF. Written as DNA, the CDR3 is TGTGCCAGCCCCGGGGGGTCCCAGTACTTC.

The chain uses TRBV5-1 and TRBJ2-5; TRBD2 agrees at 11 bases. CDR1 and CDR2 from the germline V gene are SGHRS and YFSETQ. The V and J ends lost 4 bases and 5 bases, in that order; junction bases with no gene match: 13. The CDR3 length is 17 residues. This CDR3 reads CASSTGGTSGSGETQYF. The DNA of the CDR3 is TGCGCCAGCAGCACCGGGGGTACTAGCGGGAGCGGGGAGACCCAGTACTTC. The variable domain in full, with the rest retrieved from reference TRBV5-1 and TRBJ2-5, is KAGVTQTPRYLIKTRGQQVTLSCSPISGHRSVSWYQQTPGQGLQFLFEYFSETQRNKGNFPGRFSGRQFSNSRSEMNVSTLELGDSALYLCASSTGGTSGSGETQYFGPGTRLLVL.

This clone has a handful of counts. The chain is built from TRBV10-2 and TRBJ2-4; TRBD1 might be the D (6 bases). Germline CDR1 and CDR2: WSHSY and SAAADI. CDR3 length equals 16 residues. The V and J ends lost 7 bases and 0 bases respectively, with 16 bases between them. DNA for the CDR3: TGCGCCAGCAATCCCCTAGGGACACTAGCCAAAAACATTCAGTACTTC. The encoded protein is CASNPLGTLAKNIQYF.

The J gene is TRBJ2-3, the V gene TRBV29-1; D unresolved. Germline values: CDR1 SQVTM, CDR2 ANQGSEA. The V gene lost 2 bases and the J gene lost 0 bases, with 9 bases spanning the gap. CDR3 size: 14 residues. CDR3 sequence (DNA): TGCAGCGTTGAACTGGCAACTAGCACAGATACGCAGTATTTT. It specifies CSVELATSTDTQYF.

The rearrangement uses TRBV7-9 and TRBJ2-3, with D unresolved. Germline V gene sequence: CDR1 SEHNR, CDR2 FQNEAQ (reference sequence). This CDR3 is 16 amino acids long. V lost 5 bases, J lost 1 base, and 16 bases lay in between. The CDR3 loop reads CASSIRTPPRTDTQYF. CDR3 nucleotides: TGTGCCAGCAGCATCAGAACACCCCCGCGCACAGATACGCAGTATTTT.

The chain has TRBV29-1 and TRBJ1-2; D is unresolved. V dropped 0 bases and J dropped 0 bases, with 8 bases sitting between them. The germline V gene has CDR1 SQVTM and CDR2 ANQGSEA. This CDR3 spans 14 amino acids. The CDR3 spells CSVEDFGANYGYTF. The CDR3 DNA sequence: TGCAGCGTTGAAGATTTCGGGGCTAACTATGGCTACACCTTC.

This clone is labeled as medium-sized. V gene TRBV25-1 combines with J gene TRBJ1-2; TRBD1 matches 8 bases. With V trimmed by 4 bases and J by 5 bases, 6 bases remained unmatched. The CDR3 is made up of 14 amino acids. CDR1 is MGHDK, CDR2 SYGVNS, per germline. The CDR3 coding sequence is TGTGCCAGCAGTGGACAGGGGTCTCATTATGGCTACACCTTC. Protein product: CASSGQGSHYGYTF.

The chain has TRBV6-5 and TRBJ2-7, with D possibly called TRBD1 or TRBD2 (5 bases each). The CDR3 loop spans 13 amino acids. The V gene lost 6 bases and the J gene lost 4 bases, with 13 bases spanning the gap. Germline loops: CDR1 MNHEY, CDR2 SVGAGI. The CDR3 coding sequence is TGTGCCAGCAGGGGACGAGCCTCTTACGAGCAGTACTTC. Its protein product is CASRGRASYEQYF.

This chain uses TRBV30 with TRBJ1-1; possibly TRBD1 for D (6 bases). The germline V and J ends were trimmed by 3 bases and 1 base, with 9 bases remaining between them. The CDR3 has 13 amino acids. Per the germline V gene, CDR1 is GTSNPN and CDR2 is SVGIG (reference sequence). The chain's CDR3 is CAWRWTANTEAFF. The CDR3 coding sequence is TGTGCCTGGAGGTGGACAGCGAACACTGAAGCTTTCTTT.

The chain has TRBV13 and TRBJ2-3; D could derive from TRBD1 or TRBD2 (5 bases each). Germline V lookup: CDR1 PRHDT, CDR2 FYEKMQ (reference sequence). The CDR3 runs 16 residues. With 1 base removed from V and 4 bases from J, the gap between germline ends came to 15 bases. The CDR3 DNA reads as TGTGCCAGCAGCTTAGTGGCCGGGGCGATCGCAGATACGCAGTATTTT. Translating gives CASSLVAGAIADTQYF.